This T cell receptor (beta chain) was obtained from a study of blood T cell repertoires in COVID-19 (dated by TCRdb to the early 2020s). Background on the whole study: Samples from collaborators originated in the United States, Italy and Spain and spanned both the acute and convalescent phases of COVID-19. The material from the prospective study consisted of cDNA or gDNA derived from T cells, B-cell-depleted T cells, or PBMCs. The dataset comprised deeply sampled blood TCRbeta repertoires from subjects exposed to, actively infected with, or recovered from COVID-19. The repertoires were released in a freely available public database meant as a resource for research on the immune response to SARS-CoV-2. The samples were drawn from the first 160 participants of the ongoing ImmuneRACE study and from some 1,300 subjects provided by 6 global collaborators. Nearly every sample came with metadata listing a de-identified subject ID, COVID-19 status, age in years and sex. Where HLA class I and class II types were available, the types were taken from metadata supplied by the sample provider, not from assay-based typing. What the research found in general, with its limitations: The quantity of clinical and demographic metadata differed by source and by participant and was supplied without curation.

Based on the germline V gene (reference sequence), the CDR1 and CDR2 sequences are LNHDA and SQIVND. The CDR3 measures 14 amino acids from cysteine to phenylalanine. Solely the CDR3 DNA is kept, with 42 bases framed from the first base. In Seattle, one collaborating source enrolled patients while the infection was active and tracked those patients longitudinally over the course of disease. The collaborating institutions used their own protocols to collect whole blood in K2EDTA tubes. Collaborator samples were shipped for TCRbeta analysis as frozen whole blood, isolated PBMCs, or DNA extracted from either sample type. On this clone: The antigen this receptor binds is unknown. An end of the junction differs from the germline gene, which may be a read error.

TCRbeta CDR3 regions were amplified from genomic DNA by means of the immunoSEQ Assay, a bias-controlled multiplex PCR. The original pipeline was this. Nucleated cell counts per sample were estimated from amplification of reference gene primers within the assay. To quantify the absolute abundance of each unique TCRbeta CDR3 rearrangement, sequence reads were collapsed and filtered. For each sample, productive Simpson clonality was calculated as the square root of Simpson's diversity index over productive rearrangements. In TCRdb, the immuneACCESS table is reduced to in-frame sequences with V and J assigned. These tables do not hold every clone; where another copy was compared, an unresolved V gene accounts for under half, and the others remain unexplained. V and J calls and clone size are as listed in that table; D and trimming were resolved from the DNA. The sample table lists hundreds of thousands of clones, over 80% of them with a count of one. About 6% of the sample is taken by the ten largest.

The rearrangement combines TRBV19 with TRBJ1-5, and possibly TRBD1, on 6 matching bases. The sequencing input was peripheral blood. The clonotype was recovered from a woman aged 50 to 60 with COVID-19, enrolled during active disease. The nucleotide sequence reads as follows: TGTGCCAGTAGAATAGCCGGACAGAATCAGCCCCAGCATTTT. Its coded protein is CASRIAGQNQPQHF.